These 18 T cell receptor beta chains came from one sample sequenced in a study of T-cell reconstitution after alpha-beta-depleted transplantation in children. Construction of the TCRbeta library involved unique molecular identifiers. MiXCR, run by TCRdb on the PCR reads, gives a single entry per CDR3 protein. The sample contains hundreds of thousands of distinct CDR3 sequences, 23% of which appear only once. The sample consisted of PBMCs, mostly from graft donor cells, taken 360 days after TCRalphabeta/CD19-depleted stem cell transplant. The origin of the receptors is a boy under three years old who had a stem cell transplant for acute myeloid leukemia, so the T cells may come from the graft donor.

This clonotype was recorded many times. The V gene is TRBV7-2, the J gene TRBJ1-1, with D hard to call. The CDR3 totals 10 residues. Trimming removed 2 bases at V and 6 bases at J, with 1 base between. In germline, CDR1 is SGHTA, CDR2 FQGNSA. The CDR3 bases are TGTGCCAGCAGCTTACCTGAAGCTTTCTTT. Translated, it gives CASSLPEAFF.

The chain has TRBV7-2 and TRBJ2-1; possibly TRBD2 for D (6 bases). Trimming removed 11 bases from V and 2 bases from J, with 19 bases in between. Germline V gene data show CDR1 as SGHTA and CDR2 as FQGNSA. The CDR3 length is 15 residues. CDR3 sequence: CAAPALGRPYNEQFF. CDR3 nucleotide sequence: TGTGCCGCCCCGGCCCTGGGGAGGCCCTACAATGAGCAGTTCTTC.

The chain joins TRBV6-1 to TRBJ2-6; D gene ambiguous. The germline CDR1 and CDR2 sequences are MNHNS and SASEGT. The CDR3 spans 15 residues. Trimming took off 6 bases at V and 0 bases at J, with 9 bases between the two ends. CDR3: CASRNTDSGANVLTF. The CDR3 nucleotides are TGTGCCAGCAGAAACACCGACTCTGGGGCCAACGTCCTGACTTTC.

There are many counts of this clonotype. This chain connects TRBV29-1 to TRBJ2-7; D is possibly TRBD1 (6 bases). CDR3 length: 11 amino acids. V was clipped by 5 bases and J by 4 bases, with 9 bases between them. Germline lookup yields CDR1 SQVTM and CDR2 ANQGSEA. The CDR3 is CSVSQGYEQYV. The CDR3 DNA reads TGCAGCGTTTCCCAGGGGTACGAGCAGTACGTC.

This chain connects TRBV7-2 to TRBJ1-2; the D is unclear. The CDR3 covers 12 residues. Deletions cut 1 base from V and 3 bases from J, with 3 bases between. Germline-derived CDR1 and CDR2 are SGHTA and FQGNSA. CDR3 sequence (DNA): TGTGCCAGCAGCTTAGAATACTATGGCTACACCTTC. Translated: CASSLEYYGYTF.

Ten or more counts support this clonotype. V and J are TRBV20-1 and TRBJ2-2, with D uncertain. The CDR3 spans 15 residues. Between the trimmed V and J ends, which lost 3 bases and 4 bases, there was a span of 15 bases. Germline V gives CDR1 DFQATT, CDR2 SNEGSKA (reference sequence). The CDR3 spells CSASENRAPTGELFF. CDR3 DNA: TGCAGTGCTAGTGAAAACCGGGCCCCCACCGGGGAGCTGTTTTTT.

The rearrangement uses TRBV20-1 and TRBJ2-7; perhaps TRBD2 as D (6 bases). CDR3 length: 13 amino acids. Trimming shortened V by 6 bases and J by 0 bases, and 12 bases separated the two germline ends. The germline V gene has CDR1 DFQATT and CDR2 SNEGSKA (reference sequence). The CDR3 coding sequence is TGCAGTGCAAGGGACTTCAGCTCCTACGAGCAGTACTTC. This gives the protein CSARDFSSYEQYF.

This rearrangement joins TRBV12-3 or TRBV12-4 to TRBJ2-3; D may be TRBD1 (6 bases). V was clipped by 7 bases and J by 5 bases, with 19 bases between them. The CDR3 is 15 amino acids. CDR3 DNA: TGTGCCAGCATCCTCCGTAGAGGCAGGGGAGATACGCAGTATTTT. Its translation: CASILRRGRGDTQYF.

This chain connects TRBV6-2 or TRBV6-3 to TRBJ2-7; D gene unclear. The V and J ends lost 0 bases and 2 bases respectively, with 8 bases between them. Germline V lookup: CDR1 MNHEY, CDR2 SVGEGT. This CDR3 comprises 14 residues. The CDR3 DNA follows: TGTGCCAGCAGTTACTCGACGGTAACCTACGAGCAGTACTTC. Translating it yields CASSYSTVTYEQYF.

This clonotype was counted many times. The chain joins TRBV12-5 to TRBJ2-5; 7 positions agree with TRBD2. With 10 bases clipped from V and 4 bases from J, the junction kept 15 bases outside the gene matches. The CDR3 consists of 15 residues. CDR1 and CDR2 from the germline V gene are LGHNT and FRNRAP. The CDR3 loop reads CATLWSGDYGETQYF. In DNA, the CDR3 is TGTGCTACCCTCTGGAGTGGGGACTATGGAGAGACCCAGTACTTC.

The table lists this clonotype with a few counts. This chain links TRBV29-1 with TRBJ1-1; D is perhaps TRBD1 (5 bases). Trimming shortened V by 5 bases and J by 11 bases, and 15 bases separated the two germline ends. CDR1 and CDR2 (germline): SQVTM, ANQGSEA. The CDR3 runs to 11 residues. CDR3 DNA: TGCAGCGTTTCGGGGGGTAGGATGGCTTTCTTT. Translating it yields CSVSGGRMAFF.

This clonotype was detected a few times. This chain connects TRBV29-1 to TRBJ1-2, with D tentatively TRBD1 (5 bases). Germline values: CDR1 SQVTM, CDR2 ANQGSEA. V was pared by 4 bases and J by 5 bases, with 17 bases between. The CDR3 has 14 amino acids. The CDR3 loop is CSVVGKGGAYGYTF. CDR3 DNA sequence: TGCAGCGTTGTTGGAAAGGGAGGGGCTTATGGCTACACCTTC. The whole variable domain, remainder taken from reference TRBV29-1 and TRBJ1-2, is SAVISQKPSRDICQRGTSLTIQCQVDSQVTMMFWYRQQPGQSLTLIATANQGSEATYESGFVIDKFPISRPNLTFSTLTVSNMSPEDSSIYLCSVVGKGGAYGYTFGSGTRLTVV.

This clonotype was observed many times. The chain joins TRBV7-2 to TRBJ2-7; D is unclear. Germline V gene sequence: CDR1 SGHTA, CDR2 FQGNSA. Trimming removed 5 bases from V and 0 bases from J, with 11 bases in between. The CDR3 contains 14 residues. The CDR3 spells CASSDDRSSYEQYV. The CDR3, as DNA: TGTGCCAGCAGCGACGACCGTAGCTCCTACGAGCAGTACGTC.

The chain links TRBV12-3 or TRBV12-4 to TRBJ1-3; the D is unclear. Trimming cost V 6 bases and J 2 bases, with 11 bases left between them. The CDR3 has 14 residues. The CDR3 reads CASSPSGTGNTIYF. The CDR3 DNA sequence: TGTGCCAGCAGCCCCTCGGGGACTGGAAACACCATATATTTT.

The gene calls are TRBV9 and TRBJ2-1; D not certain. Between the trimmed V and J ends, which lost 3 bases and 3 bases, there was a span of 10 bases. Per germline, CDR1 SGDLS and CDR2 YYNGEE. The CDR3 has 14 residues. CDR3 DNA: TGTGCCAGCAGCGGTACTATAAGCTACAATGAGCAGTTCTTC. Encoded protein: CASSGTISYNEQFF.

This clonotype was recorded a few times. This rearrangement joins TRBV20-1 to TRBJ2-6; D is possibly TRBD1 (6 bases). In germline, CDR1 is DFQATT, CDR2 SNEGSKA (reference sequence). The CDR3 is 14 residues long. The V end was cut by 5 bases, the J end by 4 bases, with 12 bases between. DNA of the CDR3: TGCAGTGCTCGGCAGGGGACAGGGGCCAACGTCCTGACTTTC. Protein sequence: CSARQGTGANVLTF.

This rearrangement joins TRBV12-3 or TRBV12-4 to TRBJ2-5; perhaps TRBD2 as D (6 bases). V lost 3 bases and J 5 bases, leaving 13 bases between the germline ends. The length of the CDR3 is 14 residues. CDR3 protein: CASSFGVGRETQYF. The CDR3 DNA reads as TGTGCCAGCAGTTTCGGCGTGGGGAGGGAGACCCAGTACTTC.

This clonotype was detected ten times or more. CDR3 nucleotide sequence: TGCAGCGTTCTATCTCAGGCTGCAGATACGCAGTATTTT. Translating it yields CSVLSQAADTQYF. The chain is built from TRBV29-1 and TRBJ2-3; unclear D gene. The CDR3 contains 13 residues. Trimming removed 5 bases at V and 4 bases at J, with 13 bases between. The germline V gene has CDR1 SQVTM and CDR2 ANQGSEA.